This record covers a single TCR beta chain. Trimming took 4 bases from V and 5 from J; bases not matched to a gene: 1. Germline-derived CDR1 and CDR2 are GTSNPN and SVGIG (reference sequence). The CDR3 is 11 amino acids. This entry comes from a study of blood T cell repertoires in COVID-19. Study summary: Samples representing acute and convalescent COVID-19 were sourced from the United States, Italy and Spain. T cells, B-cell-depleted T cells, or PBMCs provided the cDNA or gDNA that served as material.

Per the original methods: By means of reference gene primer amplification, nucleated cell counts were estimated. Here immunoSEQ multiplex PCR was the method, and the copy in TCRdb shows in-frame clones only, minus some. That table supplies the V and J calls and clone size; D and trimming were determined from the DNA. The table lists roughly 350,000 clones, around 91% of them singletons. The source material was peripheral blood. This clonotype originated in a woman aged 18 to 35 who had recovered from COVID-19. The chain uses TRBV30 and TRBJ1-2, with 7 bases lining up with TRBD1. The CDR3 reads CAWTGGYGYTF. CDR3 bases: TGTGCCTGGACAGGGGGATATGGCTACACCTTC.